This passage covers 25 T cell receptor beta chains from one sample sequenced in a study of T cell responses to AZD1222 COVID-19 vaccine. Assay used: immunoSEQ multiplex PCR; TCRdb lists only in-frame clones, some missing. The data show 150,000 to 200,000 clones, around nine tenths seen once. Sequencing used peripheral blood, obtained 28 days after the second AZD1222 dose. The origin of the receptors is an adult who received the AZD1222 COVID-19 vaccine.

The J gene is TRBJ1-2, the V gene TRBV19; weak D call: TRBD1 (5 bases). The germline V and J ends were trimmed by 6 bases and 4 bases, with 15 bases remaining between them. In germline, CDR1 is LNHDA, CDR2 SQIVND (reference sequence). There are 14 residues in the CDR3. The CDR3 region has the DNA TGTGCCAGTAGCATGAGCAGGGAGGGCTATGGCTACACCTTC. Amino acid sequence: CASSMSREGYGYTF.

The CDR3 DNA sequence: TGTGCCACCAGCAGAGGAAGACAGGGGGGGAAGGGCACCATATATTTT. Encoded protein: CATSRGRQGGKGTIYF. The rearrangement uses TRBV15 and TRBJ1-3; 9 bases fit TRBD1. The CDR3 is 16 amino acids. Germline loops: CDR1 LNHNV, CDR2 YYDKDF (reference sequence). J was trimmed by 9 bases and V by 1 base; bases with no gene match: 10.

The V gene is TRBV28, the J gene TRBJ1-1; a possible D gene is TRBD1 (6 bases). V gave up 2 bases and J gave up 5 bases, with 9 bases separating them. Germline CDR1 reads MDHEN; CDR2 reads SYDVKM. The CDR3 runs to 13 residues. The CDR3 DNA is TGTGCCAGCAGTTTAATGAGGGGGACTGAAGCTTTCTTT. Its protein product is CASSLMRGTEAFF.

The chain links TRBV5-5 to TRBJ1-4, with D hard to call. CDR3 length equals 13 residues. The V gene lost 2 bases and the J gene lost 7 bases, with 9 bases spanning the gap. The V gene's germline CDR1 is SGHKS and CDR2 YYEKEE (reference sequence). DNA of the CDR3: TGTGCCAGCAGCTTCCAAGATGGTGAAAAACTGTTTTTT. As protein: CASSFQDGEKLFF.

The CDR3 spells CASSNQGTGGNYGYTF. CDR3 sequence (DNA): TGTGCCAGCAGCAATCAGGGGACAGGGGGTAACTATGGCTACACCTTC. The chain carries TRBV3-1 (or the pseudogene TRBV3-2) and TRBJ1-2, with TRBD1 matching over 11 bases. V trimming: 5 bases; J trimming: 1 base; junction bases outside the gene matches: 6. Germline loops: CDR1 LGHDT, CDR2 YNNKEL (reference sequence). This CDR3 is 16 amino acids long.

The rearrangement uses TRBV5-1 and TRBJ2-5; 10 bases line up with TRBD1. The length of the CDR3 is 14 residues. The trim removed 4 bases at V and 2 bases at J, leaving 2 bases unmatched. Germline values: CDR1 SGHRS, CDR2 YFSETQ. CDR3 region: CASSTGQGQETQYF. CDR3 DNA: TGCGCCAGCAGCACGGGACAGGGGCAAGAGACCCAGTACTTC.

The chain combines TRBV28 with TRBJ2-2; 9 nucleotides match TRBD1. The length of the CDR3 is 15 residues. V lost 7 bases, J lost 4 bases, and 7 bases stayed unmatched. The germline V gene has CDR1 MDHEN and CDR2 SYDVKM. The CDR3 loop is CASTGQGRRTGELFF. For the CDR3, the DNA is TGTGCCAGCACCGGACAGGGGCGTCGCACCGGGGAGCTGTTTTTT.

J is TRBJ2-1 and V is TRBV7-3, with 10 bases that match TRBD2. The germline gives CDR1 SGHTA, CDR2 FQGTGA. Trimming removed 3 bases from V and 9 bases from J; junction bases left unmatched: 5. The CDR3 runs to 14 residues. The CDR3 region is CASSLGLALGEQFF. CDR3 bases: TGTGCCAGCAGCTTGGGACTAGCGTTGGGTGAGCAGTTCTTC.

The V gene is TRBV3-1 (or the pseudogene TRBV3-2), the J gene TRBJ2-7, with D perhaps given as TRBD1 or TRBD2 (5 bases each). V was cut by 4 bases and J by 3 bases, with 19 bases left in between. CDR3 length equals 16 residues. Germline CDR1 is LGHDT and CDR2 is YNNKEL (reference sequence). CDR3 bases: TGTGCCAGCAGCCCACCTTTAAGAGGGGCAGGCTACGAGCAGTACTTC. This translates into CASSPPLRGAGYEQYF.

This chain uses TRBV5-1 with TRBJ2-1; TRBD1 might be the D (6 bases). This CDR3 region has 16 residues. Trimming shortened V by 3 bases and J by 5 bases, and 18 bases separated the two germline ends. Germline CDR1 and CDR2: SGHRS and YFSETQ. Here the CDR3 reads CASSWATGPPHNEQFF. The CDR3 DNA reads TGCGCCAGCAGCTGGGCAACAGGGCCTCCCCACAATGAGCAGTTCTTC.

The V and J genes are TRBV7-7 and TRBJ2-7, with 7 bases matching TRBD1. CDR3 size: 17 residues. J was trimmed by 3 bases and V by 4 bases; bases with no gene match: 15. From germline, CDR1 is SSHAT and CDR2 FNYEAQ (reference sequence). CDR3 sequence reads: CASSSIGTAPWIYEQYF. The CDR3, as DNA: TGTGCCAGCAGCTCTATTGGGACAGCACCATGGATCTACGAGCAGTACTTC.

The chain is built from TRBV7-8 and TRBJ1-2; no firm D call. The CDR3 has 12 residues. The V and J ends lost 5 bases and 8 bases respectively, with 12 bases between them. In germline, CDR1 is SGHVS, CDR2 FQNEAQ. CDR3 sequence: CASSLSAKGYTF. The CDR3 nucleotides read TGTGCCAGCAGCCTTTCGGCGAAGGGCTACACCTTC. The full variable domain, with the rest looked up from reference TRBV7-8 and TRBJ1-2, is GAGVSQSPRYKVAKRGQDVALRCDPISGHVSLFWYQQALGQGPEFLTYFQNEAQLDKSGLPSDRFFAERPEGSVSTLKIQRTQQEDSAVYLCASSLSAKGYTFGSGTRLTVV.

The CDR3 region is CASSLIRGNTGELFF. CDR3 coding DNA: TGCGCCAGCAGCTTGATACGGGGGAACACCGGGGAGCTGTTTTTT. The chain couples TRBV5-1 to TRBJ2-2, with D perhaps TRBD2 (5 bases). V lost 1 base to trimming and J lost 1 base, with 8 bases between them. CDR3 length equals 15 residues. Germline CDR1 reads SGHRS; CDR2 reads YFSETQ.

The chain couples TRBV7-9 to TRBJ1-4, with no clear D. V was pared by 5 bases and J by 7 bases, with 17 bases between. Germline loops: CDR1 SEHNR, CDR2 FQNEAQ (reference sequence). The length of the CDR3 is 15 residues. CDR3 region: CASSPSPGNFEKLFF. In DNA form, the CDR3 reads TGTGCCAGCAGCCCTAGCCCGGGTAATTTTGAAAAACTGTTTTTT.

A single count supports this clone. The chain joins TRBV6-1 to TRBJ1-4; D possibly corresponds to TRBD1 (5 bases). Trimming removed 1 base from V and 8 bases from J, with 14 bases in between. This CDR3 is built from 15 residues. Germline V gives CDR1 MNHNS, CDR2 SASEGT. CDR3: CASSEVGGETEKLFF. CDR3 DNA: TGTGCCAGCAGTGAAGTCGGGGGGGAGACCGAAAAACTGTTTTTT.

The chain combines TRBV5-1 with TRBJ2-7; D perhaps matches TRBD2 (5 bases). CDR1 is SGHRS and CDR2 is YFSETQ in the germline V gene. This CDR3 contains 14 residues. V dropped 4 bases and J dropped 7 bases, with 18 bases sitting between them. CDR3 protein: CASSVEGTLVEQYF. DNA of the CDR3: TGCGCCAGCAGCGTCGAGGGTACACTCGTGGAGCAGTACTTC.

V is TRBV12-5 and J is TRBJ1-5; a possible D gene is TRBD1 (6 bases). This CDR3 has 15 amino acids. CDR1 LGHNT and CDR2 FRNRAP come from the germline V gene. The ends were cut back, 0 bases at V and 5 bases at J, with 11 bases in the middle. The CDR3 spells CASGLVGGADQPQHF. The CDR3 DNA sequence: TGTGCTAGTGGTTTGGTGGGGGGGGCTGATCAGCCCCAGCATTTT.

Here the CDR3 DNA reads TGTGCCAGCAGTGAAACTCCTACCTACCCCATGAACGAGCAGTACTTC. It translates to CASSETPTYPMNEQYF. This rearrangement joins TRBV6-1 to TRBJ2-7, with no clear D. The germline gives CDR1 MNHNS, CDR2 SASEGT. V was trimmed by 2 bases and J by 5 bases, leaving 19 bases between them. The CDR3 runs 16 residues.

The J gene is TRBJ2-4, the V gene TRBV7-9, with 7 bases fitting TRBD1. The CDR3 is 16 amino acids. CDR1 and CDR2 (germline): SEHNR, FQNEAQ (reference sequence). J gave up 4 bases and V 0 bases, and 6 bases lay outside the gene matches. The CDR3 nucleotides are TGTGCCAGCAGCTTAGCGACAGGGTCGGAGAAAAACATTCAGTACTTC. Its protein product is CASSLATGSEKNIQYF.

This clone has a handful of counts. The CDR3 sequence is CASSPSAVNTEAFF. For the CDR3, the DNA is TGTGCCAGCTCACCATCTGCGGTGAACACTGAAGCTTTCTTT. The genes are TRBV18 and TRBJ1-1; D gene unclear. Trimming left V 2 bases short and J 0 bases short, with 7 bases between. The CDR3 has 14 residues. The germline gives CDR1 KGHSH, CDR2 LQKENI.

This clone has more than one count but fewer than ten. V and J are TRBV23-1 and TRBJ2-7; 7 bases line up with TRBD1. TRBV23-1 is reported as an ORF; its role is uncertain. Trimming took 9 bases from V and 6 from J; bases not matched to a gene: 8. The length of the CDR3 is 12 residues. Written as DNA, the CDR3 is TGCGCCAGTACAGGGGATTTCTCCGAGCAGTACTTC. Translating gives CASTGDFSEQYF.

CDR3 DNA: TGTGCCAGCAGCCCCTTGGTTGGCGGGGGCACAGATACGCAGTATTTT. It codes for CASSPLVGGGTDTQYF. The chain has TRBV5-5 and TRBJ2-3; a weak D match, TRBD2 (6 bases). This CDR3 spans 16 amino acids. Trimming took off 4 bases at V and 1 base at J, with 16 bases between the two ends. CDR1 SGHKS and CDR2 YYEKEE come from the germline V gene (reference sequence).

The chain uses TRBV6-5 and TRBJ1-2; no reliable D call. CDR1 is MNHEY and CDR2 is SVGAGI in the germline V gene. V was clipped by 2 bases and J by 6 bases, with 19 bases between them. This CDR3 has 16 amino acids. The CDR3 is CASSYHHGVSGDGYTF. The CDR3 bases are TGTGCCAGCAGTTACCACCACGGGGTGAGTGGTGATGGCTACACCTTC.

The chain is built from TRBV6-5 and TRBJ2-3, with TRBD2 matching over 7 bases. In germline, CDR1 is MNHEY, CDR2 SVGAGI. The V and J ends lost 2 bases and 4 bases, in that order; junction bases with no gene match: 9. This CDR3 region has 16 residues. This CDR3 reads CASSYPMTSPPDTQYF. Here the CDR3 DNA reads TGTGCCAGCAGTTACCCGATGACTAGCCCCCCAGATACGCAGTATTTT.

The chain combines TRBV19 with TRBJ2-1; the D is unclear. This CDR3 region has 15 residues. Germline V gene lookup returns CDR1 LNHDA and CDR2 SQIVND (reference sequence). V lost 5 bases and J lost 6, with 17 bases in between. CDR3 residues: CASSDSSMKRNEQFF. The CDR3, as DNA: TGTGCCAGTAGTGATAGCAGTATGAAGCGCAATGAGCAGTTCTTC.